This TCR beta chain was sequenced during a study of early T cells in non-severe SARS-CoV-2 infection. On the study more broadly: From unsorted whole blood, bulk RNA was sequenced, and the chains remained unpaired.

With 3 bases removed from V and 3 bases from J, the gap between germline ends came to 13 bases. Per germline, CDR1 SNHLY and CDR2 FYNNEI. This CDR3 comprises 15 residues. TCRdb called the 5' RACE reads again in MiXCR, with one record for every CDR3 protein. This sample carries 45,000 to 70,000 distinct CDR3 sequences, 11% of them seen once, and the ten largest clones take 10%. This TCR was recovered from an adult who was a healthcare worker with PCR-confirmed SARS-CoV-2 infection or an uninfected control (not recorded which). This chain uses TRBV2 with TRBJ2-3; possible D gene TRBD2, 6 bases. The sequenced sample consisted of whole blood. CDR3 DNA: TGTGCCAGCAGTGAGCGCGGGGCCGGTACAGATACGCAGTATTTT. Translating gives CASSERGAGTDTQYF.